This TCR beta chain was recorded in a study of OX40 agonist ivuxolimab in advanced cancers. Study information: Prior anti-PD-1, anti-PD-L1 or anti-CTLA-4 therapy was allowed; about 39% had some.

Sequencing was performed with immunoSEQ multiplex PCR; in TCRdb, only in-frame clones are kept and a portion is missing. Here the sample spans roughly 67,000 clones, over 75% being singletons. The CDR3 consists of 13 residues. V gave up 6 bases and J gave up 7 bases, with 16 bases separating them. From germline, CDR1 is SGHRS and CDR2 YFSETQ. Whole-study results and caveats: Clonal expansion was among the lowest in partial responders at 0.1-3.0 mg/kg, especially CD8+. It was not determined which antigens were specifically recognized by the peripheral T cells that had undergone clonal expansion. Within 6 weeks, CD4+ and CD8+ blood T cells expanded clonally at 0.1 to 3.0 mg/kg.

Worth noting for this clone: Its target is not known.

This sequence was found in an adult with an advanced solid tumor such as melanoma, head and neck, liver or kidney cancer. This chain connects TRBV5-1 to TRBJ1-1; D is unresolved. The source was CD4+ or CD8+ T cells sorted from blood, collected in a trial of the OX40 agonist ivuxolimab. In DNA form, the CDR3 reads TGCGCCAGCACGGGCGAGGAACCTTATGAAGCTTTCTTT. Translation gives CASTGEEPYEAFF.